A selection of T cell receptor beta chains follows, all from one sample in a study of blood T cell repertoires in COVID-19. Only in-frame clones appear in the TCRdb table, and some are missing; sequencing was by immunoSEQ multiplex PCR. Seen here are some 87,000 clones, 60% to 85% observed once, and the top ten hold more than 15%. Sequenced material: peripheral blood. The receptors were gathered from a human donor in a cohort sampled during active COVID-19. CDR3s include the opening cysteine and the closing phenylalanine or tryptophan. A D gene is named only where the DNA matches it firmly. The size entry is marked missing in some rows and otherwise reads once, few, many or a size class.

d_call: .; j_call: TRBJ1-1; clone_size: .; v_call: TRBV7-2; cdr3_nt: TGTGCCAGCAGCTTAGGGTCCGGGACAACCTCTGAAGCTTTCTTT; cdr3_aa: CASSLGSGTTSEAFF
d_call: TRBD1; j_call: TRBJ2-2; clone_size: .; v_call: TRBV10-3; cdr3_nt: TGTGCCATCAGTACCGGGACAGGGAGTACCGGGGAGCTGTTTTTT; cdr3_aa: CAISTGTGSTGELFF
d_call: TRBD1; j_call: TRBJ1-2; clone_size: .; v_call: TRBV28; cdr3_nt: TGTGCCAGCAGTAAACAGGGGGACTATGGCTACACCTTC; cdr3_aa: CASSKQGDYGYTF
d_call: TRBD1; j_call: TRBJ2-7; clone_size: .; v_call: TRBV28; cdr3_nt: TGTGCCAGCAGATCCACAGGGGACGAGCAGTACTTC; cdr3_aa: CASRSTGDEQYF
d_call: TRBD2; j_call: TRBJ2-1; clone_size: .; v_call: TRBV5-4; cdr3_nt: TGTGCCAGCAGCCCGCCGGGACTAGGACCCAATGAGCAGTTCTTC; cdr3_aa: CASSPPGLGPNEQFF
d_call: .; j_call: TRBJ1-5; clone_size: .; v_call: TRBV29-1; cdr3_nt: TGCAGCGTTGATCGGGATAACAATCAGCCCCAGCATTTT; cdr3_aa: CSVDRDNNQPQHF
d_call: TRBD1; j_call: TRBJ1-5; clone_size: .; v_call: TRBV7-8; cdr3_nt: TGTGCCAGCAGCTTAGCCGCCTCCGAGACAGGGGGCGGGCAGCCCCAGCATTTT; cdr3_aa: CASSLAASETGGGQPQHF
d_call: TRBD1; j_call: TRBJ1-1; clone_size: .; v_call: TRBV7-2; cdr3_nt: TGTGCCAGCAGCAGCCGACAGGGGGAAACTGAAGCTTTCTTT; cdr3_aa: CASSSRQGETEAFF
d_call: .; j_call: TRBJ1-4; clone_size: .; v_call: TRBV4-2; cdr3_nt: TGTGCCAGCAGCCAAACAGGATCTACTAATGAAAAACTGTTTTTT; cdr3_aa: CASSQTGSTNEKLFF
d_call: TRBD1; j_call: TRBJ2-1; clone_size: .; v_call: TRBV7-2; cdr3_nt: TGTGCCAGCAGCTTAGTAGGCCCGGGACAGGGCTACAATGAGCAGTTCTTC; cdr3_aa: CASSLVGPGQGYNEQFF
d_call: .; j_call: TRBJ2-1; clone_size: .; v_call: TRBV11-2; cdr3_nt: TGTGCCAGCAGCTATGGGCAAGTATACTACAATGAGCAGTTCTTC; cdr3_aa: CASSYGQVYYNEQFF
d_call: .; j_call: TRBJ2-3; clone_size: .; v_call: TRBV6-2/TRBV6-3; cdr3_nt: TGTGCCAGCAGTTACTCCCTAAAAGACGGAGCTGGGGATACGCAGTATTTT; cdr3_aa: CASSYSLKDGAGDTQYF
d_call: TRBD1; j_call: TRBJ1-2; clone_size: once; v_call: TRBV10-3; cdr3_nt: TGTGCCATCAGTGAGTCGGGGACAGCCAATAACTATGGCTACACCTTC; cdr3_aa: CAISESGTANNYGYTF
d_call: TRBD2; j_call: TRBJ2-2; clone_size: .; v_call: TRBV5-6; cdr3_nt: TGTGCCAGCAGCTTGGGTAGCGGGAGCGACACCGGGGAGCTGTTTTTT; cdr3_aa: CASSLGSGSDTGELFF
d_call: TRBD2; j_call: TRBJ2-1; clone_size: .; v_call: TRBV7-9; cdr3_nt: TGTGCCAGCAGCTTACTAGCGGACTACAATGAGCAGTTCTTC; cdr3_aa: CASSLLADYNEQFF
d_call: TRBD1; j_call: TRBJ1-2; clone_size: .; v_call: TRBV27; cdr3_nt: TGTGCCAGCAGTTCCAGGGGGTACTATGGCTACACCTTC; cdr3_aa: CASSSRGYYGYTF
d_call: TRBD2; j_call: TRBJ2-3; clone_size: .; v_call: TRBV27; cdr3_nt: TGTGCCAGCAGTCCAGCGGGGGGTCGAGATACGCAGTATTTT; cdr3_aa: CASSPAGGRDTQYF
d_call: TRBD2; j_call: TRBJ2-3; clone_size: .; v_call: TRBV19; cdr3_nt: TGTGCCAGTAGTATTTCCCCCCTAGCGGGGTCAGATACGCAGTATTTT; cdr3_aa: CASSISPLAGSDTQYF
d_call: .; j_call: TRBJ2-4; clone_size: .; v_call: TRBV7-9; cdr3_nt: TGTGCCAGCAGCTTCTCTACAGGGCGGAGGGCCAAAAACATTCAGTACTTC; cdr3_aa: CASSFSTGRRAKNIQYF
d_call: TRBD1; j_call: TRBJ2-5; clone_size: once; v_call: TRBV11-3; cdr3_nt: TGTGCCAGCAATGTACCGGGACAGCCGGAGGAGACCCAGTACTTC; cdr3_aa: CASNVPGQPEETQYF
d_call: .; j_call: TRBJ1-2; clone_size: .; v_call: TRBV11-3; cdr3_nt: TGTGCCAGCAGCTTAGGCTCCCCAGGGCACTATGGCTACACCTTC; cdr3_aa: CASSLGSPGHYGYTF
d_call: TRBD1; j_call: TRBJ1-5; clone_size: .; v_call: TRBV5-6; cdr3_nt: TGTGCCAGCAGCTTATTGGGACAGTTCAATCAGCCCCAGCATTTT; cdr3_aa: CASSLLGQFNQPQHF
d_call: TRBD1; j_call: TRBJ1-1; clone_size: .; v_call: TRBV5-1; cdr3_nt: TGCGCCAGCAGCTGGGACGACAGGGTGGTCGTGAACACTGAAGCTTTCTTT; cdr3_aa: CASSWDDRVVVNTEAFF
d_call: .; j_call: TRBJ2-3; clone_size: .; v_call: TRBV28; cdr3_nt: TGTGCCAGCAGTTCCCTAGGGGGGGCGTATGGAGATACGCAGTATTTT; cdr3_aa: CASSSLGGAYGDTQYF
d_call: .; j_call: TRBJ1-2; clone_size: .; v_call: TRBV29-1; cdr3_nt: TGCAGCGTTTCTTTGGGGCAGGCCCCGAACTATGGCTACACCTTC; cdr3_aa: CSVSLGQAPNYGYTF
d_call: .; j_call: TRBJ2-4; clone_size: .; v_call: TRBV6-5; cdr3_nt: TGTGCCAGCAGTTACTCGTCACAGGGAAACATTCAGTACTTC; cdr3_aa: CASSYSSQGNIQYF
d_call: .; j_call: TRBJ1-5; clone_size: .; v_call: TRBV5-5; cdr3_nt: TGTGCCAGCAGCATTAGCCCAAGCATCGATCAGCCCCAGCATTTT; cdr3_aa: CASSISPSIDQPQHF
d_call: TRBD1; j_call: TRBJ2-1; clone_size: .; v_call: TRBV7-2; cdr3_nt: TGTGCCAGCAGCAAAGGGGGCAGCAGCTACTCCTACAATGAGCAGTTCTTC; cdr3_aa: CASSKGGSSYSYNEQFF
d_call: .; j_call: TRBJ2-2; clone_size: .; v_call: TRBV6-5; cdr3_nt: TGTGCCAGCAAGGGGCAGGGGAACACCGGGGAGCTGTTTTTT; cdr3_aa: CASKGQGNTGELFF
d_call: .; j_call: TRBJ1-2; clone_size: few; v_call: TRBV2; cdr3_nt: TGTGCCAGCAGTGTAAGGACAGAGGATGGCTACACCTTC; cdr3_aa: CASSVRTEDGYTF
d_call: .; j_call: TRBJ1-6; clone_size: .; v_call: TRBV20-1; cdr3_nt: TGCAGTGCTAGCAGGTATTCACCCCTCCACTTT; cdr3_aa: CSASRYSPLHF
d_call: TRBD1; j_call: TRBJ1-1; clone_size: many; v_call: TRBV5-1; cdr3_nt: TGCGCCAGCAGCTATACAGGGGGCGTGAACACTGAAGCTTTCTTT; cdr3_aa: CASSYTGGVNTEAFF
d_call: .; j_call: TRBJ2-1; clone_size: .; v_call: TRBV11-2; cdr3_nt: TGTGCCAGCAGCCCACGACAGACTAGTAATGAGCAGTTCTTC; cdr3_aa: CASSPRQTSNEQFF
d_call: .; j_call: TRBJ2-1; clone_size: .; v_call: TRBV9; cdr3_nt: TGTGCCAGCAGCGACCCACGGACTACCTATGAGCAGTTCTTC; cdr3_aa: CASSDPRTTYEQFF
d_call: TRBD1; j_call: TRBJ2-7; clone_size: .; v_call: TRBV2; cdr3_nt: TGTGCCAGCACCCCTTGGACAGGGAGCTCCTACGAGCAGTACTTC; cdr3_aa: CASTPWTGSSYEQYF
d_call: .; j_call: TRBJ2-2; clone_size: .; v_call: TRBV6-4; cdr3_nt: TGTGCCAGCAGTGCTGGGGCTGGGACCGGGGAGCTGTTTTTT; cdr3_aa: CASSAGAGTGELFF
d_call: TRBD2; j_call: TRBJ2-2; clone_size: once; v_call: TRBV6-2/TRBV6-3; cdr3_nt: TGTGCCAGCAGTCTCGGACTAGCGGTGAGCCGGGGCGGGGAGCTGTTTTTT; cdr3_aa: CASSLGLAVSRGGELFF
d_call: TRBD1; j_call: TRBJ1-5; clone_size: .; v_call: TRBV19; cdr3_nt: TGTGCCAGTCGCCCGGGACAGATTTATAGCAATCAGCCCCAGCATTTT; cdr3_aa: CASRPGQIYSNQPQHF
d_call: .; j_call: TRBJ1-4; clone_size: .; v_call: TRBV6-5; cdr3_nt: TGTGCCAGCAGCCTTGAAAGGAGAGAAAAACTGTTTTTT; cdr3_aa: CASSLERREKLFF
d_call: TRBD1; j_call: TRBJ2-3; clone_size: .; v_call: TRBV24-1; cdr3_nt: TGTGCCACCAGTGTTTTGACAGGGGGTGAGGATACGCAGTATTTT; cdr3_aa: CATSVLTGGEDTQYF
d_call: .; j_call: TRBJ1-2; clone_size: .; v_call: TRBV29-1; cdr3_nt: TGCAGCGTTGAAGCGTTCGCGAACTATGGCTACACCTTC; cdr3_aa: CSVEAFANYGYTF
d_call: TRBD1; j_call: TRBJ1-6; clone_size: .; v_call: TRBV7-6; cdr3_nt: TGTGCCAGCAGCTTAGGGGGGACAGGACAAAATTCACCCCTCCACTTT; cdr3_aa: CASSLGGTGQNSPLHF
d_call: TRBD1; j_call: TRBJ2-7; clone_size: .; v_call: TRBV6-5; cdr3_nt: TGTGCCAGCAGTTACCCGGGACAGACGAACTCCTACGAGCAGTACTTC; cdr3_aa: CASSYPGQTNSYEQYF
d_call: TRBD1; j_call: TRBJ1-3; clone_size: .; v_call: TRBV5-6; cdr3_nt: TGTGCCAGCAGCCCGGACAGGGGGCAAGGAAACACCATATATTTT; cdr3_aa: CASSPDRGQGNTIYF
d_call: .; j_call: TRBJ1-1; clone_size: .; v_call: TRBV2; cdr3_nt: TGTGCCAGCACCTTGGACAGCCGCATGAACACTGAAGCTTTCTTT; cdr3_aa: CASTLDSRMNTEAFF
d_call: .; j_call: TRBJ2-1; clone_size: once; v_call: TRBV11-3; cdr3_nt: TGTGCCAGCAGCTCTAGCCGTCCCCCCTCACGAAACAATGAGCAGTTCTTC; cdr3_aa: CASSSSRPPSRNNEQFF